Sequencing of this T cell receptor beta chain was carried out in a study of blood T cell repertoires in COVID-19. Study background: COVID-19 samples, acute and convalescent, were from the United States, Italy and Spain. The analysed material was cDNA or gDNA that came from T cells, B-cell-depleted T cells, or PBMCs.

Authors' processing steps: Using reference gene primer amplification, nucleated cell counts were estimated. The protocol was immunoSEQ multiplex PCR, while the TCRdb copy is restricted to in-frame clones and leaves out a portion. V and J calls and clone size follow that table, whereas D and trimming were derived from the DNA. The table has more than 25,000 clones, roughly nine tenths seen once. This TCR was sampled from a man older than 75 with acute or convalescent COVID-19. The specimen sequenced was peripheral blood.

In DNA, the CDR3 is TGTGCCAGCAGCTTTCCAGGGCAGCCCCAGCATTTT. Translated, it gives CASSFPGQPQHF. The chain links TRBV5-8 to TRBJ1-5; D might be TRBD1 (5 bases). The CDR3 is made up of 12 amino acids. The V gene's germline CDR1 is SGHTS and CDR2 YDEGEE. The V and J ends lost 2 bases and 7 bases respectively, with 7 bases between them.